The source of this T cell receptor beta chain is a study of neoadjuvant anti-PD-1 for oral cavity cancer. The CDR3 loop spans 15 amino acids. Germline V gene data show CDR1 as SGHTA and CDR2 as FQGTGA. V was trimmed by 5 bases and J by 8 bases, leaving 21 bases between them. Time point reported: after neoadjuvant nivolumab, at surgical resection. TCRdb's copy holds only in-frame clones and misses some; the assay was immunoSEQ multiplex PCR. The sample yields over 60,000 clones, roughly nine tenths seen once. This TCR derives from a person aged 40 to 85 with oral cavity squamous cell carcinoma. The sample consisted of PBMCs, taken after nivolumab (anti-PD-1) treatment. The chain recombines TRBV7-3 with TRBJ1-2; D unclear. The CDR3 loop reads CASSAHTGVKEGYTF. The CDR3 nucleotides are TGTGCCAGCAGCGCCCACACCGGCGTAAAGGAGGGCTACACCTTC.